The 22 T cell receptor beta chains in this list originate from one sample, sequenced in a study of T-cell memory formation after mild COVID-19. Each CDR3 protein is one row after TCRdb ran MiXCR on the 5' RACE reads. The data contain approximately 260,000 distinct CDR3 sequences, 16% of them singletons. The source material was PBMCs or a T cell subset sorted from them (not recorded which). The receptor source for this set is a man aged 18 to 29 who had mild COVID-19 (a few samples of this study predate the infection). Cell type and time point are not known.

This clonotype has only a few counts. The rearrangement joins TRBV6-2 or TRBV6-3 to TRBJ2-3, with D perhaps assigned TRBD1 or TRBD2 (5 bases each). CDR1 and CDR2 (germline): MNHEY, SVGEGT. This CDR3 region has 16 residues. Trimming removed 2 bases at V and 6 bases at J, with 18 bases between. The CDR3 nucleotides read TGTGCCAGCAGTTACCCTCCCTGGGACGGATTGGATACGCAGTATTTT. This encodes CASSYPPWDGLDTQYF.

Many counts were recorded for this clonotype. V gene TRBV5-1 combines with J gene TRBJ2-1; the D is unclear. Looked up from germline, CDR1 is SGHRS and CDR2 is YFSETQ. The CDR3 loop spans 14 amino acids. V was clipped by 0 bases and J by 8 bases, with 12 bases between them. This CDR3 is CASSLGTPRDEQFF. For the CDR3, the DNA is TGCGCCAGCAGCTTGGGGACCCCCCGGGATGAGCAGTTCTTC.

J is TRBJ2-1 and V is TRBV20-1; 9 bases match TRBD2. Germline V CDR1 and CDR2: DFQATT, SNEGSKA (reference sequence). J gave up 6 bases and V 0 bases, and 9 bases lay outside the gene matches. This CDR3 comprises 16 residues. CDR3 coding DNA: TGCAGTGCTAGAGAGTCCCGGCTAGCGGGGAGCAATGAGCAGTTCTTC. This sequence encodes CSARESRLAGSNEQFF.

The genes are TRBV4-1 and TRBJ2-2; D gene unclear. The CDR3 runs to 15 residues. V was trimmed by 3 bases and J by 4 bases, leaving 12 bases between them. Germline-derived CDR1 and CDR2 are MGHRA and YSYEKL. The CDR3: CASSQGFPGTGELFF. CDR3 coding DNA: TGCGCCAGCAGCCAGGGTTTCCCGGGCACCGGGGAGCTGTTTTTT.

This chain connects TRBV7-9 to TRBJ2-3, with 7 bases matching TRBD2. CDR1 is SEHNR and CDR2 is FQNEAQ in the germline V gene (reference sequence). The CDR3 contains 16 residues. Trimming cost V 5 bases and J 0 bases; bases outside gene matches: 8. This chain's CDR3 is CASSLLGGESTDTQYF. CDR3 DNA sequence: TGTGCCAGCAGCCTATTGGGGGGGGAAAGCACAGATACGCAGTATTTT.

This clonotype has only a few counts. In nucleotides, the CDR3 is TGTGCCAGCAGCTTTGACCGTTTGGGAGGCTACACCTTC. The encoded protein is CASSFDRLGGYTF. The genes are TRBV7-9 and TRBJ1-2; D call uncertain. CDR3 size: 13 residues. Germline V lookup: CDR1 SEHNR, CDR2 FQNEAQ (reference sequence). V was clipped by 3 bases and J by 8 bases, with 13 bases between them.

This clonotype was seen at least ten times. The CDR3 coding sequence is TGCAGCGTTGAGGGACGGCAACAAGAGACCCAGTACTTC. This codes for CSVEGRQQETQYF. The gene calls are TRBV29-1 and TRBJ2-5; D tentatively fits TRBD1 or TRBD2 (5 bases each). CDR1 is SQVTM, CDR2 ANQGSEA, per germline. Trimming pared 3 bases from V and 2 bases from J, leaving 10 bases between. CDR3 length: 13 residues.

This clonotype was observed a handful of times. V and J are TRBV6-5 and TRBJ2-5; 12 bases line up with TRBD2. Germline V lookup: CDR1 MNHEY, CDR2 SVGAGI. V lost 6 bases and J lost 2; bases outside the gene matches: 7. The CDR3 contains 16 residues. The CDR3: CASSPTSGGPQETQYF. CDR3 sequence (DNA): TGTGCCAGCAGCCCTACTAGCGGGGGGCCTCAAGAGACCCAGTACTTC.

This clonotype was seen only a few times. V usage is TRBV20-1 and J usage is TRBJ1-6; 10 bases map to TRBD1. V dropped 4 bases and J dropped 8; count of bases not matched to a gene: 8. There are 15 residues in the CDR3. From germline, CDR1 is DFQATT and CDR2 SNEGSKA (reference sequence). In nucleotides, the CDR3 is TGCAGTGCTACGCCCGGGACAGGGGAAGATTCACCCCTCCACTTT. Translated, it gives CSATPGTGEDSPLHF.

The chain has TRBV11-2 and TRBJ2-3; TRBD2 matches 8 bases. The J segment lost 4 bases and the V segment lost 2 bases, leaving 5 bases of the junction unmatched. This CDR3 contains 15 residues. Germline values: CDR1 SGHAT, CDR2 FQNNGV. The chain's CDR3 is CASSLLGGAADTQYF. CDR3 nucleotides: TGTGCCAGCAGCTTACTCGGGGGGGCGGCAGATACGCAGTATTTT.

This clonotype was recorded only once. The J gene is TRBJ1-1, the V gene TRBV19; D call uncertain. Germline V gives CDR1 LNHDA, CDR2 SQIVND (reference sequence). The CDR3 contains 13 residues. Between the trimmed V and J ends, which lost 2 bases and 1 base, there was a span of 5 bases. The CDR3 is CASSIHPNTEAFF. As DNA, the CDR3 is TGTGCCAGTAGTATACATCCGAACACTGAAGCTTTCTTT.

This clonotype appeared many times. V gene TRBV7-8 combines with J gene TRBJ2-1; possible D gene TRBD1, 6 bases. The CDR3 sequence is 15 residues long. Germline CDR1 and CDR2: SGHVS and FQNEAQ. Trimming stripped 5 bases from V and 4 bases from J, with 15 bases between. The CDR3 DNA reads as TGTGCCAGCAGCATTTCCGGGACACTTTACAATGAGCAGTTCTTC. Translation gives CASSISGTLYNEQFF.

The genes are TRBV6-2 or TRBV6-3 and TRBJ2-2; the D gene is possibly TRBD2 (6 bases). The CDR3 sequence is 14 residues long. CDR1 is MNHEY, CDR2 SVGEGT, per germline. Trimming removed 5 bases at V and 4 bases at J, with 11 bases between. Written as DNA, the CDR3 is TGTGCCAGCAGTGGGACGGGGGTCACCGGGGAGCTGTTTTTT. It yields the protein CASSGTGVTGELFF.

A few counts support this clonotype. The limits of the CDR3 on the DNA are not certain, so only TCRdb's listed CDR3 is given. This chain's CDR3 is CASSPLVGAGTTF. The chain joins TRBV4-3 to TRBJ1-2; the D segment call TRBD1 is taken from the table without a DNA check. Ends included, the CDR3 has 13 residues. Germline V gives CDR1 LGHNA, CDR2 YSLEER.

The chain carries TRBV7-2 and TRBJ2-2; 7 bases fit TRBD1. The CDR3 runs 14 residues. Germline CDR1 SGHTA, CDR2 FQGNSA. The V segment lost 2 bases and the J segment 7 bases; nucleotides outside the gene matches: 4. The CDR3 protein is CASSLLGGHGELFF. In DNA form, the CDR3 reads TGTGCCAGCAGCTTATTAGGGGGCCACGGGGAGCTGTTTTTT.

The chain is built from TRBV3-2 and TRBJ2-7. TRBV3-2 corresponds to a pseudogene. CDR3 length equals 14 residues. The CDR3 nucleotides read TGTGCCAGCAGCCAAGGGAGAGACCACTACGAGCAGTACGTC. Amino acids: CASSQGRDHYEQYV.

This clonotype was seen a handful of times. The junction differs from germline at one of its ends, possibly a read error. V gene TRBV5-1 combines with J gene TRBJ1-2; 9 nucleotides align to TRBD1. The CDR3 runs to 13 residues. Germline CDR1 and CDR2: SGHRS and YFSETQ. The CDR3 sequence is CASRPGNRGPFHF. For the CDR3, the DNA is TGCGCCAGCAGGCCTGGAAACAGGGGGCCCTTCCACTTC. Using reference TRBV5-1 and TRBJ1-2 for the parts outside the CDR3, the full variable domain is KAGVTQTPRYLIKTRGQQVTLSCSPISGHRSVSWYQQTPGQGLQFLFEYFSETQRNKGNFPGRFSGRQFSNSRSEMNVSTLELGDSALYLCASRPGNRGPFHFGSGTRLTVV.

This clonotype has at least ten counts. V gene TRBV24-1 combines with J gene TRBJ2-3; D might be TRBD1 or TRBD2, each matching 5 bases. V was shortened by 3 bases and J by 4 bases, with 16 bases between the two germline ends. Per germline, CDR1 KGHDR and CDR2 SFDVKD. CDR3 length equals 16 residues. The CDR3 loop is CATSDADPGHADTQYF. Here the CDR3 DNA reads TGTGCCACCAGTGATGCGGACCCGGGGCACGCAGATACGCAGTATTTT.

This clonotype appeared a few times. The rearrangement joins TRBV6-5 to TRBJ1-5; 9 nucleotides agree with TRBD1. V shed 4 bases and J 6 bases; nucleotides not matched to a gene: 10. Germline CDR1 MNHEY, CDR2 SVGAGI. The CDR3 extends over 16 amino acids. The CDR3, as DNA: TGTGCCAGCAGTTTAACCGCCGGGACAGGGAGTCAGCCCCAGCATTTT. It is translated as CASSLTAGTGSQPQHF.

At least ten counts were recorded for this clonotype. The rearrangement links TRBV12-3 or TRBV12-4 to TRBJ2-2; no clear D. The CDR3 consists of 14 residues. V was clipped by 3 bases and J by 1 base, with 6 bases between them. The CDR3 loop reads CASSFSENTGELFF. In DNA, the CDR3 is TGTGCCAGCAGTTTCTCGGAGAACACCGGGGAGCTGTTTTTT.

J is TRBJ2-7 and V is TRBV20-1; D is uncertain. CDR3 size: 13 residues. Per the germline V gene, CDR1 is DFQATT and CDR2 is SNEGSKA (reference sequence). Trimming stripped 3 bases from V and 3 bases from J, with 12 bases between. This chain's CDR3 is CSASDQSRYEQYF. CDR3 bases: TGCAGTGCTAGTGATCAGAGTCGCTACGAGCAGTACTTC.

Ten or more counts support this clonotype. This rearrangement joins TRBV18 to TRBJ1-5; no reliable D call. Between the trimmed V and J ends, which lost 3 bases and 6 bases, there was a span of 12 bases. Germline CDR1 is KGHSH and CDR2 is LQKENI. CDR3 length: 14 residues. The CDR3 DNA follows: TGTGCCAGCTCACCCGGAGGGATCGGTCAGCCCCAGCATTTT. Protein product: CASSPGGIGQPQHF.